The 18 T cell receptor beta chains listed next were all sequenced from one sample in a study of monozygotic twins with inflammatory bowel disease. Each CDR3 protein gets one entry in TCRdb, which reprocessed the 5' RACE reads and gives no DNA. The sample yields about 440,000 distinct CDR3 sequences, of which the top ten take up about 2.2%. The specimen sequenced was blood. These receptors all come from a human donor with ulcerative colitis or Crohn's disease, or a healthy co-twin of an affected twin (not recorded which).

This chain joins TRBV20-1 and TRBJ1-4; TCRdb's D gene call, TRBD1, goes unchecked for lack of DNA. Looked up from germline, CDR1 is DFQATT and CDR2 is SNEGSKA (reference sequence). This CDR3 has 12 amino acids. The CDR3 reads CSFQGSGVKLFF.

The chain is built from TRBV12-3 or TRBV12-4 and TRBJ2-2; without DNA, the TCRdb call of TRBD1 cannot be checked. This CDR3 is 16 amino acids long. CDR3 region: CASSLRPGGYTGELFF.

The rearrangement joins TRBV28 to TRBJ2-7; TCRdb designates TRBD1, a call that cannot be tested without DNA. The CDR3 is made up of 19 amino acids. From germline, CDR1 is MDHEN and CDR2 SYDVKM. CDR3 region: CASSPFRGQGTVELYEQYF.

The J gene is TRBJ1-1, the V gene TRBV5-1; TCRdb selects TRBD1, and the lack of DNA leaves this call unchecked. The CDR3 has 15 residues. Per germline, CDR1 SGHRS and CDR2 YFSETQ. This chain's CDR3 is CASSLRAGDNTEAFF.

The chain joins TRBV20-1 to TRBJ2-5; TCRdb reports TRBD2, a call that lacks DNA to check it against. Looked up from germline, CDR1 is DFQATT and CDR2 is SNEGSKA (reference sequence). This CDR3 has 12 residues. The CDR3 sequence is CSERALGETQYF.

The chain recombines TRBV5-1 with TRBJ2-7; no DNA is available, so the TRBD2 call from TCRdb remains unchecked. CDR1 is SGHRS, CDR2 YFSETQ, per germline. CDR3 length equals 14 residues. CDR3 protein: CASSLDRTFYEQYF.

This chain's CDR3 is CASSSTYGVAQYF. The genes are TRBV7-2 and TRBJ2-3. From germline, CDR1 is SGHTA and CDR2 FQGNSA. The CDR3 covers 13 residues.

This chain joins TRBV12-3 or TRBV12-4 and TRBJ2-1; TCRdb gives TRBD1 as the D gene, but with no DNA this cannot be confirmed. This CDR3 spans 14 amino acids. The CDR3 region is CASSPGQGLHEQFF.

The gene calls are TRBV11-2 and TRBJ1-2; TCRdb's D gene call, TRBD1, goes unchecked for lack of DNA. The CDR3 covers 13 residues. CDR1 and CDR2 from the germline V gene are SGHAT and FQNNGV. CDR3 sequence reads: CASSSERGQTYTF.

The chain couples TRBV9 to TRBJ2-7; absent DNA, TCRdb's TRBD1 call cannot be checked. There are 13 residues in the CDR3. Germline V lookup: CDR1 SGDLS, CDR2 YYNGEE. The CDR3 loop reads CASSWTGASEHYF.

The rearrangement uses TRBV13 and TRBJ2-7; no DNA is available, so the TRBD1 call from TCRdb remains unchecked. Germline V gene data show CDR1 as PRHDT and CDR2 as FYEKMQ (reference sequence). This CDR3 region has 15 residues. CDR3 residues: CASSLSVDGGYEQYF.

J is TRBJ2-7 and V is TRBV27. CDR1 MNHEY and CDR2 SMNVEV come from the germline V gene (reference sequence). The CDR3 is 16 amino acids. The CDR3 region is CASSLSLISSIYEQYF.

This chain joins TRBV12-5 and TRBJ1-2. CDR1 is LGHNT, CDR2 FRNRAP, per germline. The CDR3 consists of 12 residues. The CDR3 loop reads CASVQANYGYTF.

The chain has TRBV29-1 and TRBJ2-7; TCRdb's D call of TRBD1 is untestable without DNA. Germline V gene data show CDR1 as SQVTM and CDR2 as ANQGSEA. CDR3 length equals 15 residues. The CDR3 here is CSVEEGQGAIPQQYF.

The chain couples TRBV4-2 to TRBJ2-2; TCRdb picks TRBD1, but there is no DNA to check that call. Germline loops: CDR1 LGHNA, CDR2 YNFKEQ. The CDR3 sequence is 17 residues long. This CDR3 is CASSQDSSGTGAGELFF.

The gene calls are TRBV5-4 and TRBJ2-2; without DNA, the TCRdb call of TRBD2 cannot be checked. The CDR3 is 18 residues long. The germline CDR1 and CDR2 sequences are SGHNT and YYREEE (reference sequence). CDR3 residues: CASSRGTSGTLSTGELFF.

The rearrangement joins TRBV7-2 to TRBJ1-5. This CDR3 comprises 15 residues. Per germline, CDR1 SGHTA and CDR2 FQGNSA. CDR3 amino acids: CASSQSRGGNQPQHF.

V usage is TRBV21-1 and J usage is TRBJ2-1. TRBV21-1 is labeled a pseudogene. This CDR3 spans 16 amino acids. This chain's CDR3 is CASSLKRTTSYNEQFF.